A selection of T cell receptor beta chains follows, all from one sample in a study of post-analysis software for immune sequencing data. From the PCR reads, TCRdb called clonotypes with MiXCR, one entry per CDR3 protein. This table holds 450,000 to 650,000 distinct CDR3 sequences, 44% found once. Source material: blood. The origin of the receptors is a girl between 5 and 17 years old with multiple sclerosis. Both conserved end residues are part of each CDR3. D genes are given only for firm matches. Rows give clone size only sometimes, using once, few, many, or a class for an expanded clone.

cdr3_aa cdr3_nt j_call v_call clone_size d_call
CASSVYSINNEQYF TGTGCCAGCAGCGTGTACAGTATTAACAATGAGCAGTACTTC TRBJ2-5 TRBV9 . .
CASADGGGELFF TGTGCCAGCGCTGACGGGGGCGGGGAGCTGTTTTTT TRBJ2-2 TRBV2 . .
CATSEGQGARETQYF TGTGCCACTTCCGAGGGACAGGGGGCTCGGGAGACCCAGTACTTC TRBJ2-5 TRBV24-1 . TRBD1
CAGSPRDWGRYNEQFF TGTGCCGGCAGCCCCCGCGACTGGGGCCGGTACAATGAGCAGTTCTTC TRBJ2-1 TRBV9 . .
CASTPSRTGVGYGYTF TGTGCCAGCACCCCCAGTCGAACAGGGGTTGGGTATGGCTACACCTTC TRBJ1-2 TRBV12-3/TRBV12-4 few TRBD1
CSAWTGESYEQYF TGCAGTGCTTGGACAGGGGAATCCTACGAGCAGTACTTC TRBJ2-7 TRBV20-1 . TRBD1
CSVEGTQPYEQYF TGCAGCGTCGAAGGGACCCAACCCTACGAGCAGTACTTC TRBJ2-7 TRBV29-1 . .
CASSHAPGQGIEAFF TGCGCCAGTAGCCATGCCCCCGGACAGGGAATTGAAGCTTTCTTT TRBJ1-1 TRBV4-1 . TRBD1
CASSTRLAGGLTDTQYF TGTGCCAGCAGCACCCGACTAGCGGGGGGACTCACAGATACGCAGTATTTT TRBJ2-3 TRBV7-2 . TRBD2
CAWSARYNEQFF TGTGCCTGGAGTGCCCGATACAATGAGCAGTTCTTC TRBJ2-1 TRBV30 few .
CASSLGTGNWNEAFF TGTGCCAGCAGTCTCGGGACAGGGAATTGGAATGAAGCTTTCTTT TRBJ1-1 TRBV12-3/TRBV12-4 few TRBD1
CASSYQNIQYF TGTGCCAGCAGTTACCAGAACATTCAGTACTTC TRBJ2-4 TRBV6-5 . .
CASSRHAYEQYF TGTGCCAGCAGCCGACATGCCTACGAGCAGTACTTC TRBJ2-7 TRBV25-1 few .
CASSLRSGTNTEAFF TGCGCCAGCAGCTTGAGATCCGGGACCAACACTGAAGCTTTCTTT TRBJ1-1 TRBV5-1 few .
CASRPGQGASYEQYF TGTGCCAGCAGGCCCGGACAGGGGGCGTCCTACGAGCAGTACTTC TRBJ2-7 TRBV6-5 . TRBD1
CASSLRVRSDTQYF TGTGCCAGCAGTTTGAGAGTTCGGTCTGATACGCAGTATTTT TRBJ2-3 TRBV12-3/TRBV12-4 . .
CACRGSSTDTQYF TGTGCCTGCCGGGGATCTAGCACAGATACGCAGTATTTT TRBJ2-3 TRBV6-5 . .
CAIRTGTSGSLEQYF TGTGCCATCAGGACCGGGACTAGCGGATCCCTAGAGCAGTACTTC TRBJ2-7 TRBV10-3 . TRBD2
CSASGLAGVTDTQYF TGCAGTGCTAGCGGACTAGCGGGAGTCACAGATACGCAGTATTTT TRBJ2-3 TRBV20-1 few TRBD2
CASSETGRGTDTQYF TGTGCCAGCAGTGAAACGGGGAGAGGCACAGATACGCAGTATTTT TRBJ2-3 TRBV25-1 . .
CASRDGGGDTQYF TGCGCCAGCAGGGACGGAGGGGGGGATACGCAGTATTTT TRBJ2-3 TRBV10-1 few .
CASSNGLVLNTEAFF TGTGCCAGCAGTAATGGACTGGTTCTTAACACTGAAGCTTTCTTT TRBJ1-1 TRBV2 . .
CASSSRGGPLNEQFF TGCGCCAGCAGCTCGCGGGGGGGCCCCTTGAATGAGCAGTTCTTC TRBJ2-1 TRBV5-1 . TRBD2
CAIRGLAGGNNEQFF TGTGCCATCAGGGGACTAGCGGGAGGCAATAATGAGCAGTTCTTC TRBJ2-1 TRBV10-3 few TRBD2
CSARSAPQETQYF TGCAGTGCTAGATCGGCACCTCAAGAGACCCAGTACTTC TRBJ2-5 TRBV20-1 . .
CASSSGQPRGTDTQYF TGTGCCAGCAGCTCGGGACAACCCCGGGGTACAGATACGCAGTATTTT TRBJ2-3 TRBV5-4 few .
CASSFRTRGPEANVLTF TGTGCCAGCAGTTTCCGGACCAGGGGCCCTGAGGCCAACGTCCTGACTTTC TRBJ2-6 TRBV12-3/TRBV12-4 . .
CASSEDSYNEQFF TGTGCCAGCAGTGAGGACAGTTACAATGAGCAGTTCTTC TRBJ2-1 TRBV6-1 . .
CASSVTRTNEKLFF TGCGCCAGCAGCGTGACCAGAACAAATGAAAAACTGTTTTTT TRBJ1-4 TRBV4-1 . .
CASSQGSTSNNEQFF TGCGCCAGCAGCCAAGGTTCCACTTCAAACAATGAGCAGTTCTTC TRBJ2-1 TRBV4-1 . .
CASSSSGEKGYTF TGTGCCAGCAGTTCTTCAGGGGAGAAGGGCTACACCTTC TRBJ1-2 TRBV12-3/TRBV12-4 . .
CASSPFLDSSSTDTQYF TGTGCCAGCAGTCCCTTTTTAGACAGCAGTAGCACAGATACGCAGTATTTT TRBJ2-3 TRBV12-3/TRBV12-4 . .
CASSPTLSPLHF TGTGCCAGCAGCCCCACCCTTTCACCCCTCCACTTT TRBJ1-6 TRBV7-2 . .
CASSQVRLTRSYNEQFF TGCGCCAGCAGCCAAGTCAGACTGACCCGCTCCTACAATGAGCAGTTCTTC TRBJ2-1 TRBV4-1 once .
CATSDAPGTGANVLTF TGTGCCACCAGTGACGCCCCGGGAACTGGGGCCAACGTCCTGACTTTC TRBJ2-6 TRBV24-1 . .
CAISESEGAHYEQYF TGTGCCATCAGTGAGTCGGAGGGAGCCCACTACGAGCAGTACTTC TRBJ2-7 TRBV10-3 few .
CASREGNGRTQYF TGTGCCAGCAGGGAAGGGAACGGACGGACGCAGTATTTT TRBJ2-3 TRBV6-1 . .
CASSFTGGLRQPQHF TGTGCCAGCAGTTTTACAGGGGGCTTGCGGCAGCCCCAGCATTTT TRBJ1-5 TRBV12-3/TRBV12-4 few TRBD1
CASSLAGHYGYTF TGTGCCAGCAGTTTAGCGGGCCACTATGGCTACACCTTC TRBJ1-2 TRBV12-3/TRBV12-4 . .
CSASQGIQPQHF TGCAGTGCTAGTCAGGGTATACAGCCCCAGCATTTT TRBJ1-5 TRBV20-1 few .
CASSEQLGLANQETQYF TGTGCCAGCAGTGAACAATTGGGCCTAGCGAATCAGGAGACCCAGTACTTC TRBJ2-5 TRBV6-1 . .
CASSWAGDYGYTF TGCGCCAGCAGCTGGGCGGGGGACTATGGCTACACCTTC TRBJ1-2 TRBV5-1 . .
CASSPRLAGGTGETQYF TGTGCCAGTAGCCCCCGACTAGCGGGGGGGACGGGGGAGACCCAGTACTTC TRBJ2-5 TRBV19 . TRBD2
CAWGRVKQGGTEAFF TGTGCCTGGGGGCGGGTAAAGCAGGGTGGCACTGAAGCTTTCTTT TRBJ1-1 TRBV30 . .
CASSSGTSGRAVYEQYF TGCGCCAGCAGCTCGGGGACTAGCGGGAGGGCCGTCTACGAGCAGTACTTC TRBJ2-7 TRBV5-1 few TRBD2
CSVEEGGRDYGYTF TGCAGCGTTGAAGAAGGGGGCCGAGACTATGGCTACACCTTC TRBJ1-2 TRBV29-1 few TRBD1
CASGDGLDTQYF TGTGCCAGCGGGGACGGCTTGGATACGCAGTATTTT TRBJ2-3 TRBV13 . .